The sequence of this T cell receptor beta chain was determined in a study of blood T cell repertoires in COVID-19. Germline V gives CDR1 MDHEN, CDR2 SYDVKM. The CDR3 is made up of 14 amino acids. The trim removed 6 bases at V and 0 bases at J, leaving 4 bases unmatched. Measured with immunoSEQ multiplex PCR; TCRdb has only the in-frame clones, and not every one. This table has some 100,000 clones, about 90% appearing once. Sequenced input: peripheral blood. This sequence originates from a man aged 70-80 years who had recovered from COVID-19. The chain has TRBV28 and TRBJ1-2, with TRBD1 matching over 7 bases. CDR3 amino acids: CASRPGTANYGYTF. The DNA of the CDR3 is TGTGCCAGCAGGCCCGGGACAGCTAACTATGGCTACACCTTC.